These T cell receptor beta chains were read from a single sample in a study of regulatory T cells in long-lasting Graves disease. TCRdb used MiXCR to reprocess the multiplex PCR reads, holding one entry per CDR3 protein. The sample holds about 220,000 distinct CDR3 sequences; 15% to 20% are singletons and the top ten take about 11%. These same data were also listed under a study on T cells in Graves' hyperthyroidism and ophthalmopathy.

Sequenced material: peripheral blood mononuclear cells (PBMCs), taken at new diagnosis, from a patient treated with antithyroid drugs. The receptors were sampled from a woman in her thirties with Graves disease. CDR3s include the opening cysteine and the closing phenylalanine or tryptophan. D genes are given only for firm matches. Clone size is shown for a subset of rows, as once, few, many or a class of expanded clone.

J	size	V	D	DNA	CDR3
TRBJ1-1	many	TRBV27	TRBD1	TGTGCCAGCAATTACGGTCGACAGGGAAGAGGTAACCGGAACACTGAAGCTTTCTTT	CASNYGRQGRGNRNTEAFF
TRBJ2-7	NA	TRBV28	TRBD2	TGTGCCAGCAGTTTCGGGACTAGCGGCTCCTACGAGCAGTACTTC	CASSFGTSGSYEQYF
TRBJ1-5	few	TRBV19	TRBD1	TGTGCCAGTATTCCGAGGACAGGGACTAATCAGCCCCAGCATTTT	CASIPRTGTNQPQHF
TRBJ2-1	many	TRBV27	NA	TGTGCCAGCAGAGGTGTAAGGGACGGAAGCTATGAGCAGTTCTTC	CASRGVRDGSYEQFF
TRBJ1-1	many	TRBV2	TRBD1	TGTGCCAGCAGTGAAGAGACATACCAGGGGGCTGAAGCTTTCTTT	CASSEETYQGAEAFF
TRBJ2-3	once	TRBV5-1	NA	TGCGCCAGCAGCCCAATGGGTGATACGCAGTATTTT	CASSPMGDTQYF
TRBJ1-3	few	TRBV12-3/TRBV12-4	TRBD1	TGTGCCAGCGGCTTGAGGGGGGTCGCACAGGGGGCTGGAAACACCATATATTTT	CASGLRGVAQGAGNTIYF
TRBJ1-2	few	TRBV4-1	NA	TGCGCCAGCAGCCAAGATCCAAGGGGCACCGGGATCGACTATGGCTACACCTTC	CASSQDPRGTGIDYGYTF
TRBJ1-5	many	TRBV12-3/TRBV12-4	NA	TGTGCCAGCATCATGGAAATGGGGACGTATAGCAATCAGCCCCAGCATTTT	CASIMEMGTYSNQPQHF
TRBJ1-5	many	TRBV28	NA	TGTGCCAGCAGTCCCGCCGGGACCCCCAGTTACAATCAGCCCCAGCATTTT	CASSPAGTPSYNQPQHF
TRBJ2-5	many	TRBV25-1	NA	TGTGCCAGCAGACAGGTCCAAGAGACCCAGTACTTC	CASRQVQETQYF